The 20 T cell receptor beta chains in this list originate from one sample, sequenced in a study of blood T cell repertoires in COVID-19 (dated by TCRdb to 2020 to 2022). Library prep was done by the immunoSEQ multiplex PCR assay. What TCRdb holds here is the immuneACCESS table cut down to in-frame rearrangements. Part of the clones is not present; checked against another copy, under half of the missing clones reflect an unresolved V gene, and the others are unexplained. The sample data list 100,000 or so clones, and around four fifths of these were observed just once. The ten largest account for around 15% of the sample. The sequencing sample was made of peripheral blood. The receptors were sampled from a man over 45 with active or convalescent COVID-19.

The V gene is TRBV28, the J gene TRBJ2-7, with 9 bases that match TRBD1. Germline values: CDR1 MDHEN, CDR2 SYDVKM. J lost 3 bases, V lost 7 bases, and 13 bases had no gene match. This CDR3 contains 16 residues. This CDR3 is CASTPSIGQGNYEQYF. In DNA, the CDR3 is TGTGCCAGCACTCCTTCTATAGGACAGGGGAACTACGAGCAGTACTTC.

The chain joins TRBV9 to TRBJ2-2, with 8 bases identical to TRBD1. The CDR3 is 15 amino acids. Germline CDR1 and CDR2: SGDLS and YYNGEE. V lost 4 bases to trimming and J lost 3 bases; unmatched junction nucleotides: 5. CDR3 sequence (DNA): TGTGCCAGCAGCCCGACAGGGGTGGACACCGGGGAGCTGTTTTTT. Translation gives CASSPTGVDTGELFF.

The rearrangement uses TRBV24-1 and TRBJ2-5; the match to TRBD1 covers 7 bases. Germline CDR1 and CDR2: KGHDR and SFDVKD. CDR3 length: 15 residues. J was trimmed by 0 bases and V by 4 bases; bases with no gene match: 4. The CDR3 reads CATSDYGTDQETQYF. CDR3 bases: TGTGCCACCAGTGACTACGGGACAGACCAAGAGACCCAGTACTTC.

This clone was seen only a few times. The V gene is TRBV5-6, the J gene TRBJ1-2, with 9 bases fitting TRBD1. Germline V lookup: CDR1 SGHDT, CDR2 YYEEEE. The CDR3 consists of 16 residues. The ends lost 4 bases at V and 3 bases at J; junction bases unmatched: 10. Here the CDR3 DNA reads TGTGCCAGCAGCCTGTGGAGGACAGGGGTGGACTATGGCTACACCTTC. As protein: CASSLWRTGVDYGYTF.

The rearrangement uses TRBV6-4 and TRBJ2-7; 11 bases agree with TRBD2. The V gene's germline CDR1 is MRHNA and CDR2 SNTAGT. The CDR3 has 17 amino acids. V shed 2 bases and J 1 base; nucleotides not matched to a gene: 7. Here the CDR3 reads CASSDLGLAELSYEQYF. The CDR3 coding sequence is TGTGCCAGCAGTGACCTGGGACTAGCGGAATTATCCTACGAGCAGTACTTC.

The rearrangement links TRBV14 to TRBJ2-7; D possibly corresponds to TRBD2 (6 bases). The germline V and J ends were trimmed by 6 bases and 4 bases, with 13 bases remaining between them. The CDR3 is made up of 13 amino acids. The germline V gene encodes CDR1 SGHDN and CDR2 FVKESK. CDR3 residues: CASSPLAAYEQYF. Written as DNA, the CDR3 is TGTGCCAGCAGTCCATTAGCGGCTTACGAGCAGTACTTC.

The gene calls are TRBV7-8 and TRBJ2-3; D might be TRBD2 (5 bases). The CDR3 spans 16 residues. The germline V and J ends were trimmed by 2 bases and 3 bases, with 15 bases remaining between them. The germline CDR1 and CDR2 sequences are SGHVS and FQNEAQ. CDR3 amino acids: CASSLWAPRGTDTQYF. CDR3 in DNA: TGTGCCAGCAGCTTATGGGCGCCCCGCGGGACAGATACGCAGTATTTT.

V gene TRBV10-3 combines with J gene TRBJ2-7; D call uncertain. Per germline, CDR1 ENHRY and CDR2 SYGVKD. The CDR3 sequence is 13 residues long. Between the trimmed V and J ends, which lost 5 bases and 0 bases, there was a span of 8 bases. CDR3 bases: TGTGCCATCAGTCCCTTAGACTCCTACGAGCAGTACTTC. It codes for CAISPLDSYEQYF.

This clone was observed once. The same CDR3 is also encoded by other DNA sequences in this sample. This chain uses TRBV24-1 with TRBJ2-2; TRBD1 aligns across 8 bases. V shed 3 bases and J 1 base; nucleotides not matched to a gene: 3. This CDR3 is 16 amino acids long. Germline V CDR1 and CDR2: KGHDR, SFDVKD. The CDR3 here is CATSDPGTGNTGELFF. In nucleotides, the CDR3 is TGTGCCACCAGTGATCCCGGGACAGGGAACACCGGGGAGCTGTTTTTT.

This sequence joins TRBV14 and TRBJ2-5; 7 bases are a match to TRBD2. With V trimmed by 4 bases and J by 5 bases, 4 bases remained unmatched. The germline gives CDR1 SGHDN, CDR2 FVKESK. The CDR3 totals 13 residues. CDR3 DNA: TGTGCCAGCAGCCCCGGGGGGATGGAGACCCAGTACTTC. This codes for CASSPGGMETQYF.

The rearrangement uses TRBV6-4 and TRBJ1-1; D is undetermined. V lost 6 bases to trimming and J lost 3 bases, with 11 bases between them. The CDR3 has 13 residues. The V gene's germline CDR1 is MRHNA and CDR2 SNTAGT. CDR3 in amino acids: CASSATRDTEAFF. DNA for the CDR3: TGTGCCAGCAGCGCGACTAGGGACACTGAAGCTTTCTTT.

The genes are TRBV2 and TRBJ1-5; D is perhaps TRBD1 (5 bases). From germline, CDR1 is SNHLY and CDR2 FYNNEI. V was pared by 11 bases and J by 4 bases, with 15 bases between. The CDR3 is 13 residues long. CDR3 bases: TGTGCCGCCGCGGGGACGGAGAATCAGCCCCAGCATTTT. Translated, it gives CAAAGTENQPQHF.

The V call is TRBV7-8, the J call TRBJ1-1; no definite D call. CDR1 SGHVS and CDR2 FQNEAQ come from the germline V gene. The CDR3 runs to 13 residues. V lost 6 bases, J lost 0 bases, and 8 bases lay in between. CDR3 DNA sequence: TGTGCCAGCAGACACACAGTGAACACTGAAGCTTTCTTT. This codes for CASRHTVNTEAFF.

The chain carries TRBV9 and TRBJ2-3; D is unclear. Trimming took 2 bases from V and 5 from J, leaving 6 bases between them. CDR1 is SGDLS, CDR2 YYNGEE, per germline. There are 12 residues in the CDR3. In DNA form, the CDR3 reads TGTGCCAGCAGCGTGCTAGGAGATACGCAGTATTTT. Translation: CASSVLGDTQYF.

The V and J genes are TRBV5-5 and TRBJ2-3; maybe TRBD1 (5 bases). Per the germline V gene, CDR1 is SGHKS and CDR2 is YYEKEE (reference sequence). Trimming shortened V by 7 bases and J by 6 bases, and 15 bases separated the two germline ends. CDR3 size: 13 residues. Here the CDR3 DNA reads TGTGCCAGCTTCCCGGTGGGGCCGGATACGCAGTATTTT. Protein sequence: CASFPVGPDTQYF. The complete variable domain, with remaining parts taken from reference TRBV5-5 and TRBJ2-3, reads DAGVTQSPTHLIKTRGQQVTLRCSPISGHKSVSWYQQVLGQGPQFIFQYYEKEERGRGNFPDRFSARQFPNYSSELNVNALLLGDSALYLCASFPVGPDTQYFGPGTRLTVL.

The J gene is TRBJ1-5, the V gene TRBV19; D is possibly TRBD1 (6 bases). The germline V gene encodes CDR1 LNHDA and CDR2 SQIVND (reference sequence). V lost 3 bases and J lost 5, with 14 bases in between. The CDR3 consists of 15 residues. The CDR3 is CASSIFSGVDQPQHF. In nucleotides, the CDR3 is TGTGCCAGTAGTATTTTTTCAGGGGTCGATCAGCCCCAGCATTTT.

The chain combines TRBV5-1 with TRBJ2-1, with 9 bases that match TRBD2. V gave up 0 bases and J gave up 5 bases; unmatched junction bases: 3. The CDR3 contains 15 residues. Germline lookup yields CDR1 SGHRS and CDR2 YFSETQ. The CDR3 DNA is TGCGCCAGCAGCTTGGTCCTAGCGGGGAACAATGAGCAGTTCTTC. This encodes CASSLVLAGNNEQFF.

This clone appeared a few times. The chain carries TRBV27 and TRBJ2-3; a possible D gene is TRBD2 (6 bases). With 3 bases removed from V and 2 bases from J, the gap between germline ends came to 15 bases. The CDR3 has 16 amino acids. Germline lookup yields CDR1 MNHEY and CDR2 SMNVEV (reference sequence). DNA for the CDR3: TGTGCCAGCAGTTTTGGGCGGGGACCCCTCACAGATACGCAGTATTTT. Protein: CASSFGRGPLTDTQYF.

V is TRBV19 and J is TRBJ2-7, with 8 bases lining up with TRBD2. The CDR3 contains 14 residues. The germline V gene encodes CDR1 LNHDA and CDR2 SQIVND (reference sequence). V gave up 4 bases and J gave up 5 bases; unmatched junction bases: 7. Written as DNA, the CDR3 is TGTGCCAGTAGTAGTAGCGGGGACCTGGACGAGCAGTACTTC. Translation: CASSSSGDLDEQYF.

The chain's CDR3 is CASSPTRVAHEKLFF. In DNA form, the CDR3 reads TGTGCCAGTAGCCCTACTCGGGTTGCGCATGAAAAACTGTTTTTT. This chain joins TRBV19 and TRBJ1-4; no definite D call. Trimming removed 6 bases at V and 6 bases at J, with 17 bases between. Germline CDR1 and CDR2: LNHDA and SQIVND (reference sequence). This CDR3 region has 15 residues.